This T cell receptor (beta chain) was documented in a study of radiation and T cells in renal cell carcinoma (TCRdb year 2020). In the study overall: Samples came from a clinical trial, in which primary renal cell carcinomas received 15 Gy stereotactic body radiation therapy followed by nephrectomy 4 weeks later. A total of around 50 samples underwent TCR beta sequencing, made up of roughly 26 tumors and around 27 peripheral blood samples. Across all 50 or so samples, 4 million or so unique CDR3 nucleotide sequences encoding 2,658,974 unique CDR3 amino acid sequences were identified. General findings and caveats noted by the study authors: An increase in top tumor clonotypes in blood was observed from baseline to 2 weeks post-radiation, followed by contraction by 4 weeks, which was taken to suggest transient expansion of tumor-resident clones. No pretreatment tumor biopsies were available, so the baseline intratumoral presence of clonotypes could not be determined. The single-armed trial design could not address effects of radiation dose or scheduling on the TCR repertoire. Dynamics of the blood repertoire were not tracked past 4 weeks after treatment.

Comment on this clone: Its recognized antigen is unknown. No per-base quality is available; no much larger clone lies one base away.

The time point label corresponds to: blood 2 weeks post-SBRT. Read against the paper, the sample's treatment or condition label means: 15 Gy SBRT to primary tumor, nephrectomy 4 weeks later. To track tumor-enriched clonotypes, serial peripheral blood was sampled from radiation-treated patients at baseline and at 2 weeks and 4 weeks after SBRT. Every patient had renal cell carcinoma of clear cell pathology. The QIAamp DNA Blood Mini Kit (Qiagen) was used to prepare genomic DNA for TCR sequencing. The analyses included just those samples that passed every quality control check. Following the manufacturer's recommendations, the immunoSEQ kit was used to generate TCR beta libraries from genomic DNA. To prepare the libraries, a first multiplex PCR with proprietary primers was run, followed by a second PCR that added unique barcodes, and a bead cleanup was done after each round. A positive control reaction and a negative control reaction, both provided in the kit, were run with every batch of samples. The final libraries were assessed on an Agilent 4200 TapeStation D1000 ScreenTape, pooled by volume, and quantified by qPCR. Sequencing was performed on an Illumina NextSeq500 with a MidOutput 150-cycle cartridge, and 156 Read1 and 15 Index1 cycles were run with kit custom primers. The pooled library was loaded at 1.0 pM, and around 18% PhiX control was spiked in. Under the source paper's analysis protocol: Vendor-processed data were analyzed in R, with a clonotype defined as all T cells sharing the same CDR3 nucleotide sequence. For clone abundance analyses, frequencies were normalized to the 10,000 most abundant clones in each sample. Public T cell clones, which averaged fewer than five per sample, were excluded before analysis. A difference in abundance of at least 32-fold between compartments was used to define tumor-enriched and baseline blood-enriched clonotypes. A beta-binomial differential abundance model was used to identify clonotypes that expanded or contracted between blood time points. Similarity between tumor and blood repertoires was quantified using the Baroni-Urbani and Buser coefficient, and groups were compared with two-tailed Wilcoxon tests in R. TCRdb obtained this table from immuneACCESS and retained in-frame rearrangements with V and J assigned. These tables miss some clones; where compared with another copy, unresolved V genes account for less than half of the shortfall, and the remainder is unexplained. V, J and clone size reflect that table, while D and trimming were determined from the DNA. The sample table contains about 120,000 clones; only one count was recorded for 81% of them. The ten largest clones represent 5.8% of the sample.

This sequence was found in a man aged 50-60 years with renal cell carcinoma. The sample in question was blood, obtained from a patient whose treatment included radiotherapy and nephrectomy.

The sequenced DNA is TGTGCCAGCAGCTCCCCGGGACTAGCGGGAGAATGGAGAGAGACCCAGTACTTC. Its protein reads: CASSSPGLAGEWRETQYF. The V and J genes are TRBV5-6 and TRBJ2-5; 14 central nucleotides agree with TRBD2. Taken from the germline V gene, the CDR1 and CDR2 loops are SGHDT and YYEEEE. The CDR3 runs 18 residues from the cysteine to the phenylalanine. Solely the CDR3 DNA is kept, with 54 bases framed from the first base. Trimmed from V: 3 bases; trimmed from J: 4 bases; junction bases lacking a gene match: 11. The CDR3, completed at both ends by the reference TRBV5-6 and TRBJ2-5 genes, gives the full variable domain DAGVTQSPTHLIKTRGQQVTLRCSPKSGHDTVSWYQQALGQGPQFIFQYYEEEERQRGNFPDRFSGHQFPNYSSELNVNALLLGDSALYLCASSSPGLAGEWRETQYFGPGTRLLVL.